The 23 T cell receptor beta chains in this list originate from one sample, sequenced in a study of tumor-infiltrating lymphocytes in primary liver carcinoma. Co-extracted RNA and DNA came from about 20-30 mg of unsorted bulk tissue. A constant-region primer served to make TCR beta cDNA from about 490 ng total RNA. Three nested multiplex PCR rounds, a slightly modified ARM-PCR, produced the libraries for TCR beta. Primers for the first two PCR rounds were TRBV1-TRBV30 forward primers and a C-beta reverse primer (approximately 10 cycles per round). TCRdb used MiXCR to reprocess the multiplex PCR reads, holding one entry per CDR3 protein. The profile shows 120,000 or so distinct CDR3 sequences, around two thirds of them singletons. Sequenced material: liver tumor tissue from sampling region 1. Subset here: tumor region T1, superior pole. Receptor source: a woman aged 60-70 years with primary liver carcinoma and hepatitis B virus infection.

Regarding this clonotype: The junction shows a germline mismatch at one end, possibly a read error. This chain connects TRBV11-3 to TRBJ2-1; 7 nucleotides align to TRBD2. Germline CDR1 and CDR2: SGHNT and YENEEA. CDR3 length: 16 amino acids. The CDR3 is CASSLGGGLVRNERFF. CDR3 nucleotide sequence: TGTGCCAGTAGCTTAGGTGGCGGACTAGTGCGAAATGAGCGGTTCTTC.

Remarks on this clonotype: Just one base apart from a much larger clone, this may be a read error. The chain carries TRBV10-3 and TRBJ1-2, with D perhaps matching TRBD1 (5 bases). The CDR3 is 14 residues long. CDR1 and CDR2 (germline): ENHRY, SYGVKD. Here the CDR3 reads CTTRARAAYVGYTF. CDR3 sequence (DNA): TGTACCACGCGGGCCAGGGCGGCTTACGTAGGCTACACCTTC.

Concerning this clonotype itself: At one of its ends the junction is not consistent with the germline gene, which may arise from a read error. The chain carries TRBV11-1 and TRBJ2-1, with D possibly being TRBD1 (6 bases). The CDR3 covers 15 residues. Germline V gene sequence: CDR1 SGHAT, CDR2 FQDESV (reference sequence). The CDR3 loop is CATSLGGTTYNEQFF. CDR3 coding DNA: TGTGCCACCAGCTTAGGGGGAACGACCTATAATGAGCAGTTCTTC.

Remarks on this clonotype: Since a much larger clone is just one base distant, this may be a read error. The CDR3 reads CGVGGIGGTGELFF. The CDR3 bases are TGCGGCGTTGGGGGGATCGGGGGCACCGGGGAGCTGTTTTTT. The chain recombines TRBV29-1 with TRBJ2-2; tentative D call: TRBD2 (6 bases). The CDR3 sequence is 14 residues long. The germline V gene encodes CDR1 SQVTM and CDR2 ANQGSEA.

With regard to this clonotype: The junction differs from germline at one of its ends, possibly a read error. The gene calls are TRBV11-2 and TRBJ2-7; D not certain. The CDR3 runs 15 residues. Germline CDR1 SGHAT, CDR2 FQNNGV. This CDR3 reads CASSLDQTASYGQCF. CDR3 nucleotides: TGTGCCAGCAGCTTAGATCAAACAGCGTCCTACGGGCAGTGCTTC.

V is TRBV28 and J is TRBJ2-5; TRBD2 matches 14 bases. Germline CDR1 MDHEN, CDR2 SYDVKM. This CDR3 spans 17 amino acids. Trimming took 4 bases from V and 5 from J; bases not matched to a gene: 9. The DNA of the CDR3 is TGTGCCAGCAGTTCGACCCAGGGACTAGCGGGAGAGGAGACCCAGTACTTC. Its protein is CASSSTQGLAGEETQYF.

This clonotype was detected only a few times. This chain connects TRBV5-1 to TRBJ2-6, with D possibly matching TRBD2 (6 bases). CDR1 and CDR2 (germline): SGHRS, YFSETQ. The CDR3 spans 16 residues. V dropped 4 bases and J dropped 2 bases, with 13 bases sitting between them. The chain's CDR3 is CASSGGRGTGANVLTF. The CDR3 region has the DNA TGCGCCAGCAGCGGAGGACGGGGGACTGGGGCCAACGTCCTGACTTTC.

This clonotype turned up a few times. The conserved closing phenylalanine or tryptophan is absent in this CDR3, likely reflecting a read error. The DNA is left out, because the CDR3 cannot be placed on it with certainty; the CDR3 is given as TCRdb lists it. The chain is built from TRBV28 and TRBJ2-1; TRBD2 is taken as the D call from the table, unchecked against the DNA. CDR1 is MDHEN, CDR2 SYDVKM, per germline. The CDR3 numbers 13 amino acids, ends counted. CDR3 region: CASSRTGLAGPEI.

This clonotype was detected many times. The genes are TRBV7-9 and TRBJ1-2; 7 nucleotides agree with TRBD1. The CDR3 has 15 residues. Trimming removed 5 bases from V and 8 bases from J; junction bases left unmatched: 14. Germline V CDR1 and CDR2: SEHNR, FQNEAQ (reference sequence). CDR3 DNA: TGTGCCAGCAGCCCCCTCCTGGAGGGGGCGCGGGGCTACACCTTC. Its translation is CASSPLLEGARGYTF.

In the case of this clonotype: Since the CDR3 does not end with the conserved phenylalanine or tryptophan, this likely comes from a read error. The chain uses TRBV6-6 and TRBJ1-1; maybe TRBD1 (6 bases). CDR1 is MNHNY, CDR2 SVGAGI, per germline (reference sequence). The V gene lost 8 bases and the J gene lost 2 bases, with 12 bases spanning the gap. The CDR3 has 13 residues. DNA of the CDR3: TGTGCCAGCGGCATGACAGGAAACACTGAAGCTTTCTCC. Its protein product is CASGMTGNTEAFS.

This clonotype was seen at least ten times. The chain links TRBV12-3 or TRBV12-4 to TRBJ1-6; TRBD1 might be the D (6 bases). Trimming stripped 4 bases from V and 9 bases from J, with 10 bases between. The CDR3 runs 13 residues. CDR3 nucleotide sequence: TGTGCCAGCAGTTCGAGGGGGGGTTCACCCCTCCACTTT. Translation gives CASSSRGGSPLHF.

With respect to this clonotype: Given a much more abundant clone one base away, this may be a read error. The V call is TRBV6-2 or TRBV6-3, the J call TRBJ1-1, with D hard to call. The CDR3 sequence is 13 residues long. The V gene lost 6 bases and the J gene lost 11 bases, with 19 bases spanning the gap. Germline CDR1 reads MNHEY; CDR2 reads SVGEGT. CDR3 sequence reads: CASSHKERLHAFF. CDR3 DNA sequence: TGTGCCAGCAGCCATAAAGAGCGGCTTCACGCTTTCTTT.

In regard to this clonotype: The germline gene is not matched at one end of the junction; a read error may be the cause. The chain combines TRBV5-1 with TRBJ2-7, with 9 nucleotides matching TRBD1. The CDR3 spans 16 residues. Germline lookup yields CDR1 SGHRS and CDR2 YFSETQ. In nucleotides, the CDR3 is TGCGCCAGCAACTTGGATGGACAGGGGTTGGCCTACGGGCAGTACTTC. Translated, it gives CASNLDGQGLAYGQYF.

To note about this clonotype: A read error is possible here, since a much larger clone lies one base away. The V and J genes are TRBV12-3 or TRBV12-4 and TRBJ2-1; maybe TRBD2 (6 bases). V was clipped by 7 bases and J by 1 base, with 11 bases between them. The CDR3 is 14 residues long. Here the CDR3 reads CASNPGSSYNEQFF. For the CDR3, the DNA is TGTGCCAGCAATCCCGGGAGTTCCTACAATGAGCAGTTCTTC.

As regards this clonotype: A junction end diverges from the germline sequence, so it may reflect a read error. The CDR3 region has the DNA TGTACCAGCAGCTGGGGCAAACCCCACGGGCAGTACTTC. Protein sequence: CTSSWGKPHGQYF. The chain couples TRBV11-2 to TRBJ2-7; weak D call: TRBD1 (5 bases). CDR3 size: 13 residues. The germline V gene has CDR1 SGHAT and CDR2 FQNNGV.

This clonotype was recorded many times. The chain is built from TRBV28 and TRBJ1-1; the D gene is possibly TRBD1 (5 bases). The germline V gene encodes CDR1 MDHEN and CDR2 SYDVKM. V was clipped by 4 bases and J by 10 bases, with 16 bases between them. The length of the CDR3 is 13 residues. Written as DNA, the CDR3 is TGTGCCAGCAGTTCCCCGACAGTGGTACTAGCTTTCTTT. It codes for CASSSPTVVLAFF.

This sequence joins TRBV11-2 and TRBJ2-7, with unresolved D. V was cut by 9 bases and J by 8 bases, with 20 bases left in between. Germline V gene data show CDR1 as SGHAT and CDR2 as FQNNGV. The CDR3 covers 13 residues. In DNA form, the CDR3 reads TGTGCCAGTGGCTTAGAGATCTTAGGGAAGCAGTACTTC. Its protein product is CASGLEILGKQYF.

Of note for this clonotype: Its ends do not fully match the called genes, so a read error is possible. This chain joins TRBV6-5 and TRBJ1-1, with D perhaps TRBD1 (6 bases). Germline values: CDR1 MNHEY, CDR2 SVGAGI. The CDR3 sequence is 17 residues long. CDR3 in amino acids: CATNKEPWRCWDTEAFF. For the CDR3, the DNA is TGTGCCACCAATAAGGAACCTTGGAGGTGCTGGGACACTGAAGCTTTCTTC.

To note about this clonotype: A much larger clone differs from this one at a single base, so this may be a read error. The chain links TRBV6-1 to TRBJ2-3, with TRBD1 matching over 8 bases. This CDR3 contains 14 residues. The trim removed 7 bases at V and 5 bases at J, leaving 8 bases unmatched. Germline lookup yields CDR1 MNHNS and CDR2 SASEGT. CDR3 in amino acids: CASTRDRLGDTQYF. In DNA, the CDR3 is TGTGCCAGCACCCGGGACAGGTTAGGAGATACGCAGTATTTT.

Many counts were recorded for this clonotype. This rearrangement joins TRBV6-1 to TRBJ2-7; D might be TRBD1 or TRBD2, each matching 5 bases. There are 16 residues in the CDR3. Germline V gene sequence: CDR1 MNHNS, CDR2 SASEGT. V lost 1 base and J 9 bases, leaving 22 bases between the germline ends. CDR3 bases: TGTGCCAGCAGTGAAGTTTTTGCCGGGACCCCCCGCGTGCAGTACTTC. Protein sequence: CASSEVFAGTPRVQYF.

CDR3 DNA sequence: TGCGCCAGCAGCAAAGGAGCGGGAGTAAACTACAATGAGCAGTTCTTC. The encoded protein is CASSKGAGVNYNEQFF. The chain recombines TRBV4-1 with TRBJ2-1; 8 bases agree with TRBD2. The germline CDR1 and CDR2 sequences are MGHRA and YSYEKL. V trimming: 5 bases; J trimming: 3 bases; junction bases outside the gene matches: 9. This CDR3 has 16 residues.

This clonotype was counted ten times or more. The rearrangement joins TRBV6-6 to TRBJ2-4; 8 bases agree with TRBD1. Germline trimming cut 7 bases from V and 0 bases from J; bases unmatched to any gene: 11. CDR3 length: 17 amino acids. Germline assignment: CDR1 MNHNY and CDR2 SVGAGI (reference sequence). The CDR3 DNA reads TGTGCCAGCATTGGACGGACAGGGATCCTAGCCAAAAACATTCAGTACTTC. Translating it yields CASIGRTGILAKNIQYF.

This clonotype was observed at least ten times. V usage is TRBV5-5 and J usage is TRBJ2-6; 8 nucleotides align to TRBD1. The V gene's germline CDR1 is SGHKS and CDR2 YYEKEE (reference sequence). V shed 0 bases and J 4 bases; nucleotides not matched to a gene: 9. The CDR3 loop spans 18 amino acids. The CDR3 reads CASSLAPSDRVGANVLTF. The CDR3 region has the DNA TGTGCCAGCAGCTTGGCCCCCTCGGACAGGGTAGGGGCCAACGTCCTGACTTTC.